Given below is one TCR beta chain in context. Without the conserved terminal phenylalanine or tryptophan, this CDR3 likely stems from a read error. This entry comes from a study of T cell repertoires in cytomegalovirus infection. Study context: Public TCR beta signatures indicated both CMV infection and matching HLA type.

A single record per CDR3 protein comes from TCRdb applying MiXCR to the reads. In the table there are 85,000 to 120,000 distinct CDR3 sequences, approximately 15% of which are singletons. The CDR3 sequence is 12 residues long. Germline loops: CDR1 ENHRY, CDR2 SYGVKD. V gave up 2 bases and J gave up 11 bases, with 11 bases separating them. This receptor was identified in a human donor in good health (CMV status not recorded). Some clones in this sample may be carry-over from other donors' samples. Sequencing was performed on PBMCs. J is TRBJ2-3 and V is TRBV10-3; no firm D call. The CDR3 sequence: CAISERESLQYI. The CDR3 coding sequence is TGTGCCATCAGTGAGAGGGAATCTCTGCAGTATATT.